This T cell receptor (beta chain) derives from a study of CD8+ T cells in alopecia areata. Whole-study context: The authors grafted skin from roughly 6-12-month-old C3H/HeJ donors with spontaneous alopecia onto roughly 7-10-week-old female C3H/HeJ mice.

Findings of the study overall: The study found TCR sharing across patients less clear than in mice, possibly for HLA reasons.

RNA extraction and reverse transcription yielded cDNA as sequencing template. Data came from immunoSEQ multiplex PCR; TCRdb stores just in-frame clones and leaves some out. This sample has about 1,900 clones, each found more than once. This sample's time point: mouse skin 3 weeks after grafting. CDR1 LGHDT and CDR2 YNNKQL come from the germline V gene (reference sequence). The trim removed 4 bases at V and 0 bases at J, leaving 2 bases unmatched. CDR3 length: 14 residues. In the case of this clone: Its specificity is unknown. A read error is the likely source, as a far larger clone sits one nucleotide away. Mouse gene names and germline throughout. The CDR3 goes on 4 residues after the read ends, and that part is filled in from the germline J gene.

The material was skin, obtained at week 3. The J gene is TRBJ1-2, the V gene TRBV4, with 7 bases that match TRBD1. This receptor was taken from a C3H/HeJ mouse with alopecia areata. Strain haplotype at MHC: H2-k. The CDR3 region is CASSSDRANSDYTF. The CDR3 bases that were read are TGTGCCAGCAGCTCCGACAGGGCAAACTCC.